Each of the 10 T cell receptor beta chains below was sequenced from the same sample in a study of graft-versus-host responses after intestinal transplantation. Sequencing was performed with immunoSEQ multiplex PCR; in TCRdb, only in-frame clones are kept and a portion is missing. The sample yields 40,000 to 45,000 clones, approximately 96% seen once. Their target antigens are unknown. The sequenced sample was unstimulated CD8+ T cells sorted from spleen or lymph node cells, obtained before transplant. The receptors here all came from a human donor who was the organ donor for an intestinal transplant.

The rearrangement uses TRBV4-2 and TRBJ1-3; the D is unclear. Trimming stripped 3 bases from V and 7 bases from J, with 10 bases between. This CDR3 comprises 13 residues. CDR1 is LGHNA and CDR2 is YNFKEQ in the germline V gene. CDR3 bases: TGTGCCAGCAGCCATCTCTTGCGGAACACCATATATTTT. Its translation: CASSHLLRNTIYF.

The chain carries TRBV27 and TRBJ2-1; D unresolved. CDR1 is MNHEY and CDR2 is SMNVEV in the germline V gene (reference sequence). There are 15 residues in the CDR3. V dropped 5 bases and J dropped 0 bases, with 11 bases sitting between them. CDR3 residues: CASSPDGSSYNEQFF. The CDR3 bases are TGTGCCAGCAGTCCCGACGGTAGCTCCTACAATGAGCAGTTCTTC.

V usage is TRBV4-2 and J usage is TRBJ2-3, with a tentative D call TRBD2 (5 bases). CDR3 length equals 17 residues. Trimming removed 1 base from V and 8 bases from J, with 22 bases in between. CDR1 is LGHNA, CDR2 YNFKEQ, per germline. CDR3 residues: CASSQAYGGPNEGTQYF. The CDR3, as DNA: TGTGCCAGCAGCCAAGCGTATGGCGGGCCAAACGAAGGTACGCAGTATTTT.

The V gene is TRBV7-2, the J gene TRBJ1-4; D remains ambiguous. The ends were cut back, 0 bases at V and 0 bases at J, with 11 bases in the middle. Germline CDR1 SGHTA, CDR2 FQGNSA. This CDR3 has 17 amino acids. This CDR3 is CASSLAPQLATNEKLFF. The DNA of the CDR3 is TGTGCCAGCAGCTTAGCCCCACAGCTTGCAACTAATGAAAAACTGTTTTTT. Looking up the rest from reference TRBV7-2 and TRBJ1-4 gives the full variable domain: GAGVSQSPSNKVTEKGKDVELRCDPISGHTALYWYRQSLGQGLEFLIYFQGNSAPDKSGLPSDRFSAERTGGSVSTLTIQRTQQEDSAVYLCASSLAPQLATNEKLFFGSGTQLSVL.

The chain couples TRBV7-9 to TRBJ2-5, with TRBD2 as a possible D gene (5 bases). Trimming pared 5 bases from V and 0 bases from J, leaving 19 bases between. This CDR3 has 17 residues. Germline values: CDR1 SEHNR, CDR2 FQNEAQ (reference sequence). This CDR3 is CASSPQAELGHQETQYF. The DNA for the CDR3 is TGTGCCAGCAGCCCCCAAGCCGAACTAGGCCACCAAGAGACCCAGTACTTC.

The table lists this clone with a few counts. Here the CDR3 reads CSVEAGDSNTGELFF. The CDR3 nucleotides read TGCAGCGTTGAAGCGGGGGATTCGAACACCGGGGAGCTGTTTTTT. The V and J genes are TRBV29-1 and TRBJ2-2; tentatively, D is TRBD2 (6 bases). The V end was cut by 1 base, the J end by 0 bases, with 9 bases between. Per the germline V gene, CDR1 is SQVTM and CDR2 is ANQGSEA. This CDR3 region has 15 residues.

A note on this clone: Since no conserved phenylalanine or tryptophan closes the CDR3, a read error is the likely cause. CDR3 DNA sequence: TGTGCCAGTAGCTGGGGGACATTTCCGAACACTGAAGCTTTCTCT. It specifies CASSWGTFPNTEAFS. This chain uses TRBV19 with TRBJ1-1; possibly TRBD1 for D (6 bases). This CDR3 is 15 amino acids long. The germline V gene encodes CDR1 LNHDA and CDR2 SQIVND (reference sequence). Trimming left V 6 bases short and J 1 base short, with 15 bases between.

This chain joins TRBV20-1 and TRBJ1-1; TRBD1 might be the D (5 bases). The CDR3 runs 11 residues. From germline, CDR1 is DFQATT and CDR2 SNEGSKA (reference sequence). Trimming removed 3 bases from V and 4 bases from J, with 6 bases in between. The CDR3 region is CSARDITEAFF. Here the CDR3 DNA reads TGCAGTGCTAGGGACATCACTGAAGCTTTCTTT.

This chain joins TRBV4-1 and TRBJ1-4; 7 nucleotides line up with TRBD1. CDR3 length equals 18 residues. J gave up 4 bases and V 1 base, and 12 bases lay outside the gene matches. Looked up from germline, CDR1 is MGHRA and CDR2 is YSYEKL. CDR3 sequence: CASSQGRSKDRHNEKLFF. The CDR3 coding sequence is TGCGCCAGCAGCCAAGGTCGGAGTAAGGACAGGCATAATGAAAAACTGTTTTTT.

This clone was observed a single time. The CDR3: CASSQDLFADLTEAFF. CDR3 sequence (DNA): TGCGCCAGCAGCCAAGATCTGTTTGCAGATTTAACTGAAGCTTTCTTT. The chain links TRBV4-3 to TRBJ1-1, with D uncertain. V was cut by 0 bases and J by 5 bases, with 16 bases left in between. The CDR3 spans 16 residues. Germline CDR1 reads LGHNA; CDR2 reads YSLEER.